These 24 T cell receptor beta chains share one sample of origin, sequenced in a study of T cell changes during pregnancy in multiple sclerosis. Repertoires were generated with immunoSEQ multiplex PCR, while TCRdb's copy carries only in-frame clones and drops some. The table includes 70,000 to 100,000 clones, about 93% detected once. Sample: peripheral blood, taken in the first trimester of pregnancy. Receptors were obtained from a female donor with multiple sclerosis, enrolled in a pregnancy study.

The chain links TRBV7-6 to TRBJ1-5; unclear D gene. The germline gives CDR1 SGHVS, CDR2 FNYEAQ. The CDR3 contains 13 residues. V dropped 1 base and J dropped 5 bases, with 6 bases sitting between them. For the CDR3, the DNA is TGTGCCAGCAGCTTAGGACGGGATCAGCCCCAGCATTTT. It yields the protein CASSLGRDQPQHF.

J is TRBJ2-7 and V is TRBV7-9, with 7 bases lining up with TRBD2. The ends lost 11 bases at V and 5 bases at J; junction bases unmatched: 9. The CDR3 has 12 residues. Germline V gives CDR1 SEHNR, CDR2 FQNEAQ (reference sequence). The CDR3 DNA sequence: TGTGCCGCAGGCATGGGAGGGGACGAGCAGTACTTC. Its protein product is CAAGMGGDEQYF.

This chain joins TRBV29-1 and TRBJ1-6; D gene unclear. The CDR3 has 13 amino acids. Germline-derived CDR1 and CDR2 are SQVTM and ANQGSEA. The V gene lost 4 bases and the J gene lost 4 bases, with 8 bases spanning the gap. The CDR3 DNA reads TGCAGCGTTGGTGACAATTATAATTCACCCCTCCACTTT. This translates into CSVGDNYNSPLHF.

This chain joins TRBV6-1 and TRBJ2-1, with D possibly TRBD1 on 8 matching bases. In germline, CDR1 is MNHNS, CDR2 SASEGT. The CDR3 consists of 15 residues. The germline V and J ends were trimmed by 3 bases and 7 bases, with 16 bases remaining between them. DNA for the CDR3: TGTGCCAGCAGTGAGTTACAGGGGGGGATGAATGAGCAGTTCTTC. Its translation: CASSELQGGMNEQFF.

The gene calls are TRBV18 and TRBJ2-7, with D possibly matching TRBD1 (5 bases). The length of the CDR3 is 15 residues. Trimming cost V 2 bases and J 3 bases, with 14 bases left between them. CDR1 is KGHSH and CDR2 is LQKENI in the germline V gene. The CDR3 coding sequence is TGTGCCAGCTCACCAGGGGCAGATCTAAACTACGAGCAGTACTTC. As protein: CASSPGADLNYEQYF.

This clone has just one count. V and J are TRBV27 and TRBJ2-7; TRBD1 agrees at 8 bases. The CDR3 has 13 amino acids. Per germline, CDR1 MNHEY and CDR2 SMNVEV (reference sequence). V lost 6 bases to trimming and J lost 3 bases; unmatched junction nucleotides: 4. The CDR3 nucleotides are TGTGCCAGCAGGGGACAGGACAACTACGAGCAGTACTTC. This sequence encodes CASRGQDNYEQYF.

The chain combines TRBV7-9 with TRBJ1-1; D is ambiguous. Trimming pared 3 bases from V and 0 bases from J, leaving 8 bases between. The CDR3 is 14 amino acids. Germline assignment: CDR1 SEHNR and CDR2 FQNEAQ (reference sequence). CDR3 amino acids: CASSLSRLNTEAFF. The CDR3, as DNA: TGTGCCAGCAGCTTGTCCAGGTTGAACACTGAAGCTTTCTTT.

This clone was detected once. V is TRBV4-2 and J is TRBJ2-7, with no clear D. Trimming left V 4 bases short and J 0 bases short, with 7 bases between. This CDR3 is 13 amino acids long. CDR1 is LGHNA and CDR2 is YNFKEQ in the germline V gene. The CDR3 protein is CASSRDISYEQYF. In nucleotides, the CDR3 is TGTGCCAGCAGCCGTGACATCTCCTACGAGCAGTACTTC.

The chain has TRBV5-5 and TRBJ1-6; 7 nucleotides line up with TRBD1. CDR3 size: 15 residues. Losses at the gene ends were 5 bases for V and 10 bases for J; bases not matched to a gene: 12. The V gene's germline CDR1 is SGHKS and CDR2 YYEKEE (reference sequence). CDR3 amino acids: CASSERTGSYSPLHF. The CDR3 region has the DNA TGTGCCAGCAGTGAACGGACAGGTAGTTACTCACCCCTCCACTTT.

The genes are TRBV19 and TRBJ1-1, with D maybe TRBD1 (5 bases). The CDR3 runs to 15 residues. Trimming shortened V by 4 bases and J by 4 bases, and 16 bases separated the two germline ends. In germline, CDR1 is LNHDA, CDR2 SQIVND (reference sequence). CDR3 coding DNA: TGTGCCAGTAGTACGGGTGGGGCATGGGGCACTGAAGCTTTCTTT. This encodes CASSTGGAWGTEAFF.

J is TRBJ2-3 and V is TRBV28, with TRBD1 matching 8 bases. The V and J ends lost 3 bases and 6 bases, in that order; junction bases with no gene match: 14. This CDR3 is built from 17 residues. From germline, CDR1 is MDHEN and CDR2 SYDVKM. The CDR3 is CASSFPGQGVKRDTQYF. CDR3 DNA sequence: TGTGCCAGCAGTTTTCCTGGACAGGGTGTGAAGAGGGATACGCAGTATTTT.

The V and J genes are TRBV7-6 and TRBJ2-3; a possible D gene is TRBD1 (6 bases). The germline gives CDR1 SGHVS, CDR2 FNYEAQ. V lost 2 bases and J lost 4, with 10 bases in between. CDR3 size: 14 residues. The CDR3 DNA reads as TGTGCCAGCAGCTTACGAACAGGGTCAGATACGCAGTATTTT. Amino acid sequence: CASSLRTGSDTQYF. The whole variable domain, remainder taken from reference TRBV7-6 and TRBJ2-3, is GAGVSQSPRYKVTKRGQDVALRCDPISGHVSLYWYRQALGQGPEFLTYFNYEAQQDKSGLPNDRFSAERPEGSISTLTIQRTEQRDSAMYRCASSLRTGSDTQYFGPGTRLTVL.

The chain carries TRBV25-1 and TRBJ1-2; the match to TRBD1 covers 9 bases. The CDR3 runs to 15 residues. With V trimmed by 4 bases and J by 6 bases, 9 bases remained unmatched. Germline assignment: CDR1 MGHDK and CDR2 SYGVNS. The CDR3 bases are TGTGCCAGCAGTGGATTACGACAGGGGGTGAATGGCTACACCTTC. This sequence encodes CASSGLRQGVNGYTF.

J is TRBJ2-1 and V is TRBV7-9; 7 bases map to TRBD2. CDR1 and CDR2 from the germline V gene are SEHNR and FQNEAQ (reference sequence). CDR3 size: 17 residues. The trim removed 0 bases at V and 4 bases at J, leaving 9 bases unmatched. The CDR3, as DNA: TGTGCCAGCAGCTTAGCGGGGGGGGGAAGAAGTTACAATGAGCAGTTCTTC. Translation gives CASSLAGGGRSYNEQFF.

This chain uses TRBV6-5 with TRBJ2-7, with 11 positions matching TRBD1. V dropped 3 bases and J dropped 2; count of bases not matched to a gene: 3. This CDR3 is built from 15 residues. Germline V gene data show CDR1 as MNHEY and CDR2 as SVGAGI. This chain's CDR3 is CASSYKDRGPYEQYF. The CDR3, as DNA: TGTGCCAGCAGTTATAAGGACAGGGGGCCCTACGAGCAGTACTTC.

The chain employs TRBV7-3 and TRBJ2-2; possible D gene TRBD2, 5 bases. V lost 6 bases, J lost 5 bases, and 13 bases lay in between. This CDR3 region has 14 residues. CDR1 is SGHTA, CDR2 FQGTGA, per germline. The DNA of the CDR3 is TGTGCCAGCAGTAATCAACTAGGGACCGGGGAGCTGTTTTTT. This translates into CASSNQLGTGELFF.

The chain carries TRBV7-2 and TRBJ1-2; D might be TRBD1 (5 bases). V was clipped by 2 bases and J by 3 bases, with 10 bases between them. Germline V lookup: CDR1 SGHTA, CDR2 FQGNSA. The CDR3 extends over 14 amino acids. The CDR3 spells CASSLRGVDYGYTF. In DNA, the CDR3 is TGTGCCAGCAGCTTACGGGGGGTCGACTATGGCTACACCTTC.

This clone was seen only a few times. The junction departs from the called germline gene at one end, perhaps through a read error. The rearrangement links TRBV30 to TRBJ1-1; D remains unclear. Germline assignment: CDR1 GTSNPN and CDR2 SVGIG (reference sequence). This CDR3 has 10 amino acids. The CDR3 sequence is CAWSVLIQYF. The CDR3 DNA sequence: TGTGCCTGGAGTGTACTGATCCAATACTTT.

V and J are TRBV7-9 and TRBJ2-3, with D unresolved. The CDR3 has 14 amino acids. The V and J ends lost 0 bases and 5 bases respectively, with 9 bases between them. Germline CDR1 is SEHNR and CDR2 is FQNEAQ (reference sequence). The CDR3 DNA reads TGTGCCAGCAGCTTAGCGGGCCAAGTAGATACGCAGTATTTT. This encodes CASSLAGQVDTQYF.

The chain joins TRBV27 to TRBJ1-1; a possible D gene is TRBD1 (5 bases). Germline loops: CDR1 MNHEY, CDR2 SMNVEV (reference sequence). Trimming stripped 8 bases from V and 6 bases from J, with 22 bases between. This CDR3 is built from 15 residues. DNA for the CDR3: TGTGCCAGCCGATCTGGAGGAGCAGGGAGGCCTGAAGCTTTCTTT. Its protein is CASRSGGAGRPEAFF.

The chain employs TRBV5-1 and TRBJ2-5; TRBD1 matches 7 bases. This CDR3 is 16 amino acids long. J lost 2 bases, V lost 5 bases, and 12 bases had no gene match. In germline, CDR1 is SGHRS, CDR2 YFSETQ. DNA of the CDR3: TGCGCCAGCAGTTCCCGGGACAGAAACGTACAAGAGACCCAGTACTTC. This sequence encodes CASSSRDRNVQETQYF. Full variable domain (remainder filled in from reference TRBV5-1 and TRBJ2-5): KAGVTQTPRYLIKTRGQQVTLSCSPISGHRSVSWYQQTPGQGLQFLFEYFSETQRNKGNFPGRFSGRQFSNSRSEMNVSTLELGDSALYLCASSSRDRNVQETQYFGPGTRLLVL.

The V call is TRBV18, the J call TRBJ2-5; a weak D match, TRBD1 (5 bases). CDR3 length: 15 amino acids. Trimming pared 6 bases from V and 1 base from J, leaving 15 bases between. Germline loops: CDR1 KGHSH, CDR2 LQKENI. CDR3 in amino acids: CASSPRKGVQETQYF. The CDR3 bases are TGTGCCAGCTCCCCCCGGAAAGGGGTCCAAGAGACCCAGTACTTC.

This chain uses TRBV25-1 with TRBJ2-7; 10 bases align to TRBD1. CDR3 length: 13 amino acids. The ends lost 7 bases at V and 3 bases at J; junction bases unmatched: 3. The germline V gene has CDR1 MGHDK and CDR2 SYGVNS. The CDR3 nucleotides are TGTGCCAGCAACCGGGACAGGGGCTACGAGCAGTACTTC. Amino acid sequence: CASNRDRGYEQYF.

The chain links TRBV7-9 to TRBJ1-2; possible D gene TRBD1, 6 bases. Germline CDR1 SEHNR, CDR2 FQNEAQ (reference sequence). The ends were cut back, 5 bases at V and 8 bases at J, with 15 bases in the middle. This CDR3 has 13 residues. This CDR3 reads CASSQPGAGGYTF. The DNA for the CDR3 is TGTGCCAGCAGCCAGCCAGGGGCAGGGGGCTACACCTTC.